This record covers a single T cell receptor (beta chain). Its antigen is as yet unknown. This sample stems from a study of T cells in localized non-small cell lung cancer. Study-level findings and limits: Out of the top 100 tumor clones, a median approximately 50 were seen in adjacent lung. Higher adjacent-lung clonality was associated with shorter survival.

With 7 bases removed from V and 1 base from J, the gap between germline ends came to 12 bases. Germline values: CDR1 MNHNS, CDR2 SASEGT. CDR3 size: 14 residues. Some clones are missing from TCRdb's copy, which holds only in-frame ones; the method was immunoSEQ multiplex PCR. The sample has about 48,000 clones, 77% seen once. This chain uses TRBV6-1 with TRBJ2-3, with a weak D call TRBD2 (6 bases). The receptor was isolated from a man between 35 and 75 years old with stage I squamous cell lung carcinoma. Sequences were derived from peripheral blood, sampled before any cancer treatment. The CDR3: CASKIPGGTDTQYF. The CDR3, as DNA: TGTGCCAGCAAAATCCCGGGGGGCACAGATACGCAGTATTTT.